This T cell receptor beta chain came from a study of blood T cell repertoires in COVID-19. The protocol was immunoSEQ multiplex PCR, while the TCRdb copy is restricted to in-frame clones and leaves out a portion. The repertoire holds 500,000 to 600,000 clones, roughly nine tenths seen once, with about 8.2% in the top ten. The CDR3 spans 14 residues. Per germline, CDR1 LGHNA and CDR2 YNFKEQ. V gave up 0 bases and J gave up 5 bases, with 10 bases separating them. This chain links TRBV4-2 with TRBJ2-5; weak D call: TRBD2 (5 bases). The clonotype was recovered from a woman between 45 and 65 years old with COVID-19, enrolled during active disease. The sequencing sample was made of peripheral blood. CDR3 amino acids: CASSQEMSGETQYF. The CDR3, as DNA: TGTGCCAGCAGCCAAGAAATGAGCGGCGAGACCCAGTACTTC.